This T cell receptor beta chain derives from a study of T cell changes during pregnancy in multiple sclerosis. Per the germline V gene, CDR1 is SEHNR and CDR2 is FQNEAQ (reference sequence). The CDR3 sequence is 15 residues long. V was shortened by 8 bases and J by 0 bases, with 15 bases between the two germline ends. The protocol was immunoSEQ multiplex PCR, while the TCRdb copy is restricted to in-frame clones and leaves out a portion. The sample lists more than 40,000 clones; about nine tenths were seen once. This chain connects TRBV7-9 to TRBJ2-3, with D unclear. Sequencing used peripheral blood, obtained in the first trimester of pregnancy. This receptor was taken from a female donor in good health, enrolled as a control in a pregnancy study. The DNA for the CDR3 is TGTGCCAGCGAGGTTGCAGTATCAAGCACAGATACGCAGTATTTT. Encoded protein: CASEVAVSSTDTQYF.